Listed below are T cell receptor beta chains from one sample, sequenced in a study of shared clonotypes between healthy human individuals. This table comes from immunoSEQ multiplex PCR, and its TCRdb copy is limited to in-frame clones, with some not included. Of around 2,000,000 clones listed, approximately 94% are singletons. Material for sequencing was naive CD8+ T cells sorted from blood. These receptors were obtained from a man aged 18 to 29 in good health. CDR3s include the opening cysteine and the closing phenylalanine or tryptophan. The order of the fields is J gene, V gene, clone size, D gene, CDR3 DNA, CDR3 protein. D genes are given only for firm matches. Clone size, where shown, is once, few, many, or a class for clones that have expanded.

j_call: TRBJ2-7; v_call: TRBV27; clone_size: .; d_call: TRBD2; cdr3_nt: TGTGCCAGCAGTCCCCGACTAGCGGGCTCCTACGAGCAGTACTTC; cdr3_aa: CASSPRLAGSYEQYF
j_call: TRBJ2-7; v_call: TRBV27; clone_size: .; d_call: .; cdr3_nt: TGTGCCAGCAGCCTGACCGTCTCCTACGAGCAGTACTTC; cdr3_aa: CASSLTVSYEQYF
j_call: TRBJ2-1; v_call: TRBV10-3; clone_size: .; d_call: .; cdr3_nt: TGTGCCATCAGTGAGTCGACGGGGGACAGCTACAATGAGCAGTTCTTC; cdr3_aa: CAISESTGDSYNEQFF
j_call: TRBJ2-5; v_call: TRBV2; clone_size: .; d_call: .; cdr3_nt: TGTGCCAGCAGTGCCGGGGAGACCCAGTACTTC; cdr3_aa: CASSAGETQYF
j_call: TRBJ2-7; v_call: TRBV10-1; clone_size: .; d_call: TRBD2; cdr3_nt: TGCGCCAGCAGTGAGTCGAGGGCAACTAGCGGTTCGTTTTACGAGCAGTACTTC; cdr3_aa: CASSESRATSGSFYEQYF
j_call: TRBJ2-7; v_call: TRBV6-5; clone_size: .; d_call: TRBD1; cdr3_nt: TGTGCCAGCAGTTTCCTTGGACAGGAAGCAACCTACGAGCAGTACTTC; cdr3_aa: CASSFLGQEATYEQYF
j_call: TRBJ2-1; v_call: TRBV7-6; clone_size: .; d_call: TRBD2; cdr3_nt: TGTGCCAGCAGCGCCCTAGCGGGACTCAATGAGCAGTTCTTC; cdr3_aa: CASSALAGLNEQFF
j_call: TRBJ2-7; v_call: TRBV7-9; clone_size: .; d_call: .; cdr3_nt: TGTGCCAGCAGCCCAAGCGGGACAATCTACGAGCAGTACTTC; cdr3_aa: CASSPSGTIYEQYF
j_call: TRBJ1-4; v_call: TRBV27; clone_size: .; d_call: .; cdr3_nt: TGTGCCAGCAGTTCGGTCGGGGCGTGGGAAAAACTGTTTTTT; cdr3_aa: CASSSVGAWEKLFF
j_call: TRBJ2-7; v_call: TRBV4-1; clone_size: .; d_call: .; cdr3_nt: TGCGCCAGCAGCCAAGTCCTAGGAAACTACGAGCAGTACTTC; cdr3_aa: CASSQVLGNYEQYF
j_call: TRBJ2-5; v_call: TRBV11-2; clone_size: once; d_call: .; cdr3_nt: TGTGCCAGCAGCGCCCCGGGTGACGGGTGGGAGACCCAGTACTTC; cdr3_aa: CASSAPGDGWETQYF
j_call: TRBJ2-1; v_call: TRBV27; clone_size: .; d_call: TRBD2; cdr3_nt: TGTGCCAGCAGTTTATTCCTCGGGGAGGGCTACAATGAGCAGTTCTTC; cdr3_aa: CASSLFLGEGYNEQFF
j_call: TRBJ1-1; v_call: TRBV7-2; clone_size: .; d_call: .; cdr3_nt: TGTGCCAGCAGCTACGAGGAGGGGAACACTGAAGCTTTCTTT; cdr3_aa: CASSYEEGNTEAFF
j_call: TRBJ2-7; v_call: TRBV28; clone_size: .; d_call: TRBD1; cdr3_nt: TGTGCCAGCAGTGTAACCGGGACAGGGGTGGACGAGCAGTACTTC; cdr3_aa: CASSVTGTGVDEQYF
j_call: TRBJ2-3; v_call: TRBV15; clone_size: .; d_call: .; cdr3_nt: TGTGCCACCAGCAGAGAAGGTAGCGGAACTAGCACAGATACGCAGTATTTT; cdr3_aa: CATSREGSGTSTDTQYF
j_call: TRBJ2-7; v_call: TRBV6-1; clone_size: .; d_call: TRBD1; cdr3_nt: TGTGCCAGCAGTGAACTAACAGGGGCTTCCCACGAGCAGTACTTC; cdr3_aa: CASSELTGASHEQYF
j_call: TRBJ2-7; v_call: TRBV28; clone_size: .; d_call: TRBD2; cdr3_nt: TGTGCCAGCAGTTCCGCGGGGGGCACAGGATACGAGCAGTACTTC; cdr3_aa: CASSSAGGTGYEQYF
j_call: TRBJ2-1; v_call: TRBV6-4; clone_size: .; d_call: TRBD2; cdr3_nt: TGTGCCAGCAGTCCTAGCGGGGAATACAATGAGCAGTTCTTC; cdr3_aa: CASSPSGEYNEQFF
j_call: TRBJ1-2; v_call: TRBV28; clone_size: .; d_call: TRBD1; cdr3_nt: TGTGCCAGCAGTCTTAGGACAGGAGTGTATGGCTACACCTTC; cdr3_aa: CASSLRTGVYGYTF
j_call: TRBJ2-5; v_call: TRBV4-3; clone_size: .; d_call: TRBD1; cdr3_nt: TGCGCCAGCAGCCAAGATGACAGGGGGACCCAAGAGACCCAGTACTTC; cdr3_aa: CASSQDDRGTQETQYF
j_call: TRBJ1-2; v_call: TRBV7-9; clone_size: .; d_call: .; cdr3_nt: TGTGCCAGCAGCCTAGATAACTACAACTATGGCTACACCTTC; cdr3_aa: CASSLDNYNYGYTF
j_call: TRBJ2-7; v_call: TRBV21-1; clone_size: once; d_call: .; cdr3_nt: TGTGCCAGCAGCGGACAGACAGGGAACCCCTACGAGCAGTACTTC; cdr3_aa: CASSGQTGNPYEQYF
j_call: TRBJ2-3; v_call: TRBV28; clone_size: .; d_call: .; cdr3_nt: TGTGCCAGCAGTGCCCCTGGAGCAGATACGCAGTATTTT; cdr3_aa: CASSAPGADTQYF
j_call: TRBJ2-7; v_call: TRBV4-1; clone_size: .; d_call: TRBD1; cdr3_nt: TGCGCCAGCAGCCAAGGGACAGGGGACGAGCAGTACTTC; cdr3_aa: CASSQGTGDEQYF
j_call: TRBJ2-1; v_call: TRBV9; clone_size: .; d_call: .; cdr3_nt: TGTGCCAGCAGCGCTCTAGCCGAATCCTGGAATGAGCAGTTCTTC; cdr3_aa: CASSALAESWNEQFF
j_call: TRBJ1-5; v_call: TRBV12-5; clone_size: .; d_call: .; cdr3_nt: TGTGCTAGTGGTTTGGACGGTGGTACGCCCCAGCATTTT; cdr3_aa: CASGLDGGTPQHF
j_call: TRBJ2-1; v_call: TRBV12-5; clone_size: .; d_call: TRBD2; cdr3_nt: TGTGCTAGTGGTTTGGGGACTATAGCGGGAGGAATAGGCAATGAGCAGTTCTTC; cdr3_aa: CASGLGTIAGGIGNEQFF
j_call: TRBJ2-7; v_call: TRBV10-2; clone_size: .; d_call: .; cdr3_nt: TGCGCCAGCCCCGGATGGGAAGGCTACGAGCAGTACTTC; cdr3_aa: CASPGWEGYEQYF
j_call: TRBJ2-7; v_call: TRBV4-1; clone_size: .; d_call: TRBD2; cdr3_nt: TGCGCCAGCAGCCAAGAATGGAGCGGGAGTATCTACGAGCAGTACTTC; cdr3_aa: CASSQEWSGSIYEQYF
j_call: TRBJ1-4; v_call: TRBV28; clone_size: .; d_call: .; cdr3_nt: TGTGCCAGCAGCTCCGAAATGGCGACTAATGAAAAACTGTTTTTT; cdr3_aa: CASSSEMATNEKLFF
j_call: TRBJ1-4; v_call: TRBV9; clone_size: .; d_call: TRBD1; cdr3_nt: TGTGCCAGCAGCGGCCGGGACAGAATCTCCGGGGATGAAAAACTGTTTTTT; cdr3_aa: CASSGRDRISGDEKLFF
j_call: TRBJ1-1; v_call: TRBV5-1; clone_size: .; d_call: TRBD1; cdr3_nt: TGCGCCAGCAGCTTGTACTTGACAGGGACTATGAACACTGAAGCTTTCTTT; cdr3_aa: CASSLYLTGTMNTEAFF
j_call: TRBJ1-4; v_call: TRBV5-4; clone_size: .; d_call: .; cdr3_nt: TGTGCCAGCAGCCCGACAGTTACTAAAGAAAAACTGTTTTTT; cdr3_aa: CASSPTVTKEKLFF
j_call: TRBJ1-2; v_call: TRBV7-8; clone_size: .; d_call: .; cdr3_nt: TGTGCCAGCAGCGCCGTAGGGGATATCTATGGCTACACCTTC; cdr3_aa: CASSAVGDIYGYTF
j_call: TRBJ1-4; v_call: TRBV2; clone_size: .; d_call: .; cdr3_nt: TGTGCCAGCAGTGAATGGACAACAACTAATGAAAAACTGTTTTTT; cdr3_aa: CASSEWTTTNEKLFF
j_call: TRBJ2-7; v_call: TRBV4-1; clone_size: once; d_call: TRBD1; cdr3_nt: TGCGCCAGCAGCCAAAGACAGGGGGTCCCCTACGAGCAGTACTTC; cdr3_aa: CASSQRQGVPYEQYF
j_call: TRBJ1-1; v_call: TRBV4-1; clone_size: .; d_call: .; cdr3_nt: TGCGCCAGCAGCCACCACAAGAGGCTACCGAACACTGAAGCTTTCTTT; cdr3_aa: CASSHHKRLPNTEAFF
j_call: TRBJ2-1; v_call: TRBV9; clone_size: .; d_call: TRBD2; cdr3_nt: TGTGCCAGCAGTGATGTCCCCCGACTAGCGGGAGGGAATGAGCAGTTCTTC; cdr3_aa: CASSDVPRLAGGNEQFF
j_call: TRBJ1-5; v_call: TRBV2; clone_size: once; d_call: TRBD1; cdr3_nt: TGTGCCAGCAGCGATGGACAGGGGTATCAGCCCCAGCATTTT; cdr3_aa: CASSDGQGYQPQHF
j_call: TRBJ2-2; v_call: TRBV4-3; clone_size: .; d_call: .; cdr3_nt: TGCGCCAGCAGCCCAACAGGACACGGGCGGGCCGGGGAGCTGTTTTTT; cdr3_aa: CASSPTGHGRAGELFF
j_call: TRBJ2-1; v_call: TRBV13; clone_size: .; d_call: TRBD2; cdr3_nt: TGTGCCAGCATGGAGAGCGGGACTTACAATGAGCAGTTCTTC; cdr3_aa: CASMESGTYNEQFF
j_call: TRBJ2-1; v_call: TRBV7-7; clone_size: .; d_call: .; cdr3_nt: TGTGCTAGCAGCCGTATCATGGGCGATGAGCAGTTCTTC; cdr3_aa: CASSRIMGDEQFF